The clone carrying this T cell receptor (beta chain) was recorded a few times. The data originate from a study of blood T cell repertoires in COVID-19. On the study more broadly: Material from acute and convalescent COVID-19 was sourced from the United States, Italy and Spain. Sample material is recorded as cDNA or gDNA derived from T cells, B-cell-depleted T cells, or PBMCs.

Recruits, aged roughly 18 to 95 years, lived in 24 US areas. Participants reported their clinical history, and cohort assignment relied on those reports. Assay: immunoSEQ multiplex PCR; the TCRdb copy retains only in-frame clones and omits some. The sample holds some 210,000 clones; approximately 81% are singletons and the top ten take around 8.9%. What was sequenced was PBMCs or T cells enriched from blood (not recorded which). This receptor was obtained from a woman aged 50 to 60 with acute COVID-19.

CDR3 loop: CAWSELAASYEQYF. Here the CDR3 DNA reads TGTGCCTGGAGTGAGTTGGCGGCGTCCTACGAGCAGTACTTC. V is TRBV30 and J is TRBJ2-7; D is unresolved. The V gene's germline CDR1 is GTSNPN and CDR2 SVGIG (reference sequence). This CDR3 spans 14 amino acids. V dropped 1 base and J dropped 1 base, with 11 bases sitting between them.